The rows below give T cell receptor beta chains drawn from one sample of a study of CD8 T cells in Susac syndrome. TCRdb reprocessed the immunoSEQ multiplex PCR reads via MiXCR and lists one record per CDR3 protein. The data contain about 120,000 distinct CDR3 sequences, 96% of them singletons. The sequenced material came from CD4+ T cells from PBMCs. These receptors came from a human donor with Susac syndrome. Each CDR3 is given with its conserved first and last residue. D genes are given only for firm matches. Expanded clones get a size class; other rows say once, few or many, or leave the size out.

j_gene: TRBJ1-4; abundance: .; v_gene: TRBV5-1; d_gene: .; CDR3nt: TGCGCCAGCAGCTTGGGTGACAAGACTAATGAAAAACTGTTTTTT; CDR3aa: CASSLGDKTNEKLFF
j_gene: TRBJ2-3; abundance: .; v_gene: TRBV30; d_gene: .; CDR3nt: TGTGCCTGGAGTGTATCTGGGTTTGGGACAGATACGCAGTATTTT; CDR3aa: CAWSVSGFGTDTQYF
j_gene: TRBJ2-1; abundance: .; v_gene: TRBV12-3/TRBV12-4; d_gene: .; CDR3nt: TGTGCCAGCAGTCACGGTCTGGCACATTACAATGAGCAGTTCTTC; CDR3aa: CASSHGLAHYNEQFF
j_gene: TRBJ1-4; abundance: .; v_gene: TRBV30; d_gene: .; CDR3nt: TGTGCCTGGAGTCAATCCCATAATGAAAAACTGTTTTTT; CDR3aa: CAWSQSHNEKLFF
j_gene: TRBJ2-6; abundance: .; v_gene: TRBV7-2; d_gene: .; CDR3nt: TGTGCCAGCAGCACACAAGCCTCGCCGGGGGCCAACGTCCTGACTTTC; CDR3aa: CASSTQASPGANVLTF
j_gene: TRBJ2-5; abundance: .; v_gene: TRBV5-1; d_gene: .; CDR3nt: TGCGCCAGCAGCTCTCGGGAGACACGGAGCCTCCAAGAGACCCAGTACTTC; CDR3aa: CASSSRETRSLQETQYF
j_gene: TRBJ2-3; abundance: few; v_gene: TRBV7-3; d_gene: .; CDR3nt: TGTGCCAGCAGCTTAGGTCGCACAGATACGCAGTATTTT; CDR3aa: CASSLGRTDTQYF
j_gene: TRBJ1-2; abundance: .; v_gene: TRBV30; d_gene: .; CDR3nt: TGTGCCTGGACCCAGGTCGACTATGGCTACACCTTC; CDR3aa: CAWTQVDYGYTF
j_gene: TRBJ2-7; abundance: .; v_gene: TRBV5-1; d_gene: .; CDR3nt: TGCGCCAGCTTCGGGTCCCCGGCCGGCGAGCAGTACTTC; CDR3aa: CASFGSPAGEQYF
j_gene: TRBJ2-2; abundance: .; v_gene: TRBV12-3/TRBV12-4; d_gene: TRBD2; CDR3nt: TGTGCCAGCAGTCGCCCTAGCGGGAGTAACACCGGGGAGCTGTTTTTT; CDR3aa: CASSRPSGSNTGELFF
j_gene: TRBJ2-7; abundance: .; v_gene: TRBV6-6; d_gene: .; CDR3nt: TGTGCCAGCAGCCCCACTTGGTCCTACGAGCAGTACTTC; CDR3aa: CASSPTWSYEQYF
j_gene: TRBJ1-1; abundance: .; v_gene: TRBV6-5; d_gene: .; CDR3nt: TGTGCCAGCAGTTTCACCCAGTTGGACACTGAAGCTTTCTTT; CDR3aa: CASSFTQLDTEAFF
j_gene: TRBJ2-5; abundance: .; v_gene: TRBV15; d_gene: .; CDR3nt: TGTGCCACCAGCAGAGCCCCGGAGGGATTAGAGACCCAGTACTTC; CDR3aa: CATSRAPEGLETQYF
j_gene: TRBJ1-5; abundance: .; v_gene: TRBV20-1; d_gene: TRBD1; CDR3nt: TGCAGTGCTGGACAGGGCCTCAATCAGCCCCAGCATTTT; CDR3aa: CSAGQGLNQPQHF
j_gene: TRBJ2-1; abundance: .; v_gene: TRBV20-1; d_gene: TRBD2; CDR3nt: TGCAGTGCTAGAGGTCGACTAGCGGGAGGATACAATGAGCAGTTCTTC; CDR3aa: CSARGRLAGGYNEQFF
j_gene: TRBJ2-7; abundance: .; v_gene: TRBV28; d_gene: TRBD2; CDR3nt: TGTGCCAGCAGTCCCACTAGCGGGAGACGCTACGAGCAGTACTTC; CDR3aa: CASSPTSGRRYEQYF
j_gene: TRBJ1-1; abundance: .; v_gene: TRBV20-1; d_gene: .; CDR3nt: TGCAGTGCTAGCCCCGGACGGGGGAACACTGAAGCTTTCTTT; CDR3aa: CSASPGRGNTEAFF
j_gene: TRBJ2-5; abundance: .; v_gene: TRBV9; d_gene: TRBD2; CDR3nt: TGTGCCAGCACACCGGGAGGGAAGAACCAAGAGACCCAGTACTTC; CDR3aa: CASTPGGKNQETQYF
j_gene: TRBJ1-5; abundance: once; v_gene: TRBV2; d_gene: .; CDR3nt: TGTGCCAGCAGTGAAGCACGGGGTATGAACAATCAGCCCCAGCATTTT; CDR3aa: CASSEARGMNNQPQHF
j_gene: TRBJ2-5; abundance: .; v_gene: TRBV9; d_gene: .; CDR3nt: TGTGCCAGCAGCGTGGGGGACTCGAGACAAGAGACCCAGTACTTC; CDR3aa: CASSVGDSRQETQYF